The clone carrying this T cell receptor beta chain was detected only a few times. Its antigen remains unidentified. CD8 T cells were positively selected from what remained after CD4 positive selection. The sample belongs to a study of naive and memory T cell subsets. Study observations and caveats: Diversity fell and Gini index rose from naive through CM, EM, EMRA. Over 85% of naive TCR sequences appeared only once, unlike memory subsets.

This CDR3 is 15 amino acids long. Trimming shortened V by 4 bases and J by 5 bases, and 15 bases separated the two germline ends. Looked up from germline, CDR1 is SGHRS and CDR2 is YFSETQ. Two oligonucleotides, mixed equimolar, formed the beta constant-region primer covering TRBC1 and TRBC2. Four rounds of PCR amplified the ligated cDNA using nested alpha and beta constant-region primers plus SP2. The cDNA 3' end received a ligated single-stranded oligonucleotide carrying the SP2 primer and a 12-nucleotide UMI. One entry per CDR3 protein results from TCRdb running MiXCR on the UMI-ligation and nested PCR reads. The table lists under 25,000 distinct CDR3 sequences, 7% to 10% of them singletons.

This clonotype was sampled from a human donor in good health. The sequenced sample consisted of central memory CD8+ T cells from blood. The chain links TRBV5-1 to TRBJ1-4; D might be TRBD1 (5 bases). Here the CDR3 reads CASSPVGDVNEKLFF. The CDR3 nucleotides read TGCGCCAGCAGCCCGGTAGGGGACGTAAATGAAAAACTGTTTTTT.